This TCR beta chain was identified in a study of blood T cell repertoires in COVID-19. Across the study: Samples of COVID-19 (acute and convalescent) were obtained from the United States, Italy and Spain. Sources were T cells, B-cell-depleted T cells, or PBMCs; the material itself was cDNA or gDNA.

In the authors' methods: By means of reference gene primer amplification, nucleated cell counts were estimated. The assay was immunoSEQ multiplex PCR, and TCRdb's table has in-frame clones only and misses some. The V and J calls and clone size come from that table; D and trimming were worked out from the DNA. Of hundreds of thousands of clones listed, roughly 87% are singletons. The sample comprised peripheral blood. The sequence was obtained from a woman aged 45-65 years who had recovered from COVID-19.

The CDR3 nucleotides are TGTGCCAGCAGCCAAGACGTCAGGGCAGAAAATCAGCCCCAGCATTTT. It yields the protein CASSQDVRAENQPQHF. The V gene is TRBV4-2, the J gene TRBJ1-5, with a tentative D call TRBD1 (5 bases). The CDR3 is made up of 16 amino acids. Trimming took 0 bases from V and 4 from J, leaving 13 bases between them. Germline loops: CDR1 LGHNA, CDR2 YNFKEQ.